This T cell receptor beta chain was captured by sequencing in a study of OX40 agonist ivuxolimab in advanced cancers. On the study more broadly: The dose-escalation cohort was about 83% male, with a mean age of around 60 years, ranging about 23 to 90. Whole-study results and caveats: With doses of 0.1 to 3.0 mg/kg, CD4+ and CD8+ blood T cells had undergone clonal expansion by week 6. Expansion of clones was among the lowest in partial responders at 0.1-3.0 mg/kg.

Germline V CDR1 and CDR2: SGHRS, YFSETQ. This CDR3 has 15 amino acids. Trimming cost V 3 bases and J 10 bases, with 19 bases left between them. Remarks on this clone: Its antigen is not identified.

If patients had autoimmune disease history or systemic immunosuppression, they were excluded. Clones were read by immunoSEQ multiplex PCR, and TCRdb kept only the in-frame ones, dropping some. The sample holds tens of thousands of clones, around 80% seen once. The TCR was taken from an adult with an advanced solid tumor such as melanoma, head and neck, liver or kidney cancer. Sample: CD4+ or CD8+ T cells sorted from blood, taken in a trial of the OX40 agonist ivuxolimab. The rearrangement links TRBV5-1 to TRBJ2-2; possible D gene TRBD1, 6 bases. The DNA of the CDR3 is TGCGCCAGCAGCTGGAGTTCACAGGGTTTGAAGGAGCTGTTTTTT. It specifies CASSWSSQGLKELFF.